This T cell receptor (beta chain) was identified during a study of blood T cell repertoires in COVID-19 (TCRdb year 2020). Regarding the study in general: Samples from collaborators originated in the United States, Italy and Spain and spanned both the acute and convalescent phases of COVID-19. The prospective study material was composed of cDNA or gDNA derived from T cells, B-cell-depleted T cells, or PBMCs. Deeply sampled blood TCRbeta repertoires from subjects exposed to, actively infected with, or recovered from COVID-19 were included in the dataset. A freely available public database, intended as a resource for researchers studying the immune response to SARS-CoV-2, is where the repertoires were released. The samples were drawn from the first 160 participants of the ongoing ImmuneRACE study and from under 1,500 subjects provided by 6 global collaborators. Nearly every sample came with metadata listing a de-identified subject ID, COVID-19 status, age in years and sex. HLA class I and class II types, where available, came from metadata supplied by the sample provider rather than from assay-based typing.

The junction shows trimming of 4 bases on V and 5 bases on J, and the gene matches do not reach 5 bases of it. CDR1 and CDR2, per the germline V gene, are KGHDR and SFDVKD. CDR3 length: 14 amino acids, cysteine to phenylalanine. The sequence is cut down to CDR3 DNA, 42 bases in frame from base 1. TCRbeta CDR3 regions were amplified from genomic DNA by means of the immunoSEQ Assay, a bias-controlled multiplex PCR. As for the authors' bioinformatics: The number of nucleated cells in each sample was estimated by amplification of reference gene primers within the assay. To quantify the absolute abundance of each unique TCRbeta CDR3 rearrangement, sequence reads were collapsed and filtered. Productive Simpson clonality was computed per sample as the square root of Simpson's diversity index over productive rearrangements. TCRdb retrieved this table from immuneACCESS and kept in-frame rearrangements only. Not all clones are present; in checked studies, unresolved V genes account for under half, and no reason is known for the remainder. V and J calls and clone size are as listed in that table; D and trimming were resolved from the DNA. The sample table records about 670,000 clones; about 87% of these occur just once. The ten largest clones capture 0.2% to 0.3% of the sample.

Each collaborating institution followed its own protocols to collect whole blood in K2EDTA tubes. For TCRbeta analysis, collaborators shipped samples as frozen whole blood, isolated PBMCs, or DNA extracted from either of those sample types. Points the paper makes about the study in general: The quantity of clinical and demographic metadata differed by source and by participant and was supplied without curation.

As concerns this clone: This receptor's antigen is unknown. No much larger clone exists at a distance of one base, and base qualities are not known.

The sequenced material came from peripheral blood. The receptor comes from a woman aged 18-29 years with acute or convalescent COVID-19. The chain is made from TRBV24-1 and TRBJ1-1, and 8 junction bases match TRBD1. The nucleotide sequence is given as TGTGCCACCAGTGAACCCAGGGGGCTTACTGAAGCTTTCTTT. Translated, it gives CATSEPRGLTEAFF.